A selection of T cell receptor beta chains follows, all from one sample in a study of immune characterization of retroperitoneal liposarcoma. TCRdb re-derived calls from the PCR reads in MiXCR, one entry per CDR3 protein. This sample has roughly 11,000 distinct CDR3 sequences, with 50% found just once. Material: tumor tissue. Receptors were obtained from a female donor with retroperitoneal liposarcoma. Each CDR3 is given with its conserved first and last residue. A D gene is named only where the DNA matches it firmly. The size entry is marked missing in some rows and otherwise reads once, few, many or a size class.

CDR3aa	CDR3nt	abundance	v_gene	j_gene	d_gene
CASSLDGQYNEQFF	TGTGCCAGCAGCTTAGACGGACAGTACAATGAGCAGTTCTTC	few	TRBV11-2	TRBJ2-1	NA
CASSLVRGLGGEQYF	TGTGCCAGCAGTTTAGTACGGGGGTTAGGTGGCGAGCAGTACTTC	few	TRBV12-3/TRBV12-4	TRBJ2-7	NA
CASSLSLAGGTGELFF	TGTGCCAGCAGTTTATCGCTAGCGGGAGGGACCGGGGAGCTGTTTTTT	NA	TRBV27	TRBJ2-2	TRBD2
CASRRTSGNWETYEQYF	TGTGCCAGCAGGAGGACTAGCGGCAACTGGGAGACCTACGAGCAGTACTTC	NA	TRBV6-1	TRBJ2-7	TRBD2
CASSESRTGVGYTF	TGCGCCAGCAGTGAGTCAAGAACGGGAGTGGGCTACACCTTC	NA	TRBV10-1	TRBJ1-2	NA
CASSLAGGAPDTQYF	TGTGCCAGCAGCTTAGCGGGGGGGGCCCCAGATACGCAGTATTTT	few	TRBV11-2	TRBJ2-3	TRBD2
CASSRDGHYEQYF	TGTGCCAGCAGTCGGGACGGTCACTACGAGCAGTACTTC	large	TRBV7-2	TRBJ2-7	NA
CAIAFLTGAKTQYF	TGTGCCATCGCTTTTTTGACGGGCGCGAAGACCCAGTACTTC	NA	TRBV6-2/TRBV6-3	TRBJ2-5	NA
CASRLAGTEYYEQYF	TGTGCCAGCAGACTCGCCGGGACAGAGTACTACGAGCAGTACTTC	once	TRBV6-1	TRBJ2-7	TRBD1
CASSPRTGNYEQFF	TGTGCCAGCAGCCCGCGCACGGGGAACTACGAGCAGTTCTTC	NA	TRBV7-2	TRBJ2-1	NA
CASSYSGPTGGGYGYTF	TGTGCCAGCAGTTACTCGGGTCCGACAGGGGGCGGCTATGGCTACACCTTC	few	TRBV6-2/TRBV6-3	TRBJ1-2	TRBD1
CASSLRGQSPLHF	TGTGCCAGCAGTTTAAGGGGGCAATCACCCCTCCACTTT	NA	TRBV12-3/TRBV12-4	TRBJ1-6	TRBD1
CASSHDRYNEQFF	TGTGCCAGCAGTCACGACAGGTACAATGAGCAGTTCTTC	NA	TRBV27	TRBJ2-1	NA
CASSSVGHTDTQYF	TGTGCCAGCAGTTCCGTGGGGCACACAGATACGCAGTATTTT	few	TRBV6-2/TRBV6-3	TRBJ2-3	NA
CASSLRKRGRSYEQYF	TGCGCCAGCAGCTTGAGAAAGAGGGGGCGCTCCTACGAGCAGTACTTC	NA	TRBV5-1	TRBJ2-7	TRBD1
CASSPLAGGRTDTQYF	TGTGCCAGCAGTCCACTAGCGGGGGGGAGGACAGATACGCAGTATTTT	NA	TRBV6-5	TRBJ2-3	TRBD2
CASSEAWNQPQHF	TGTGCCAGCAGTGAAGCTTGGAACCAGCCCCAGCATTTT	NA	TRBV6-1	TRBJ1-5	NA
CASSPFSGGSSTDTQYF	TGTGCCAGCAGCCCTTTTAGCGGAGGGTCTAGCACAGATACGCAGTATTTT	medium-sized	TRBV6-1	TRBJ2-3	NA
CASISSSAEKIEQFF	TGTGCCAGCATATCTTCCTCAGCGGAGAAGATTGAGCAGTTCTTC	NA	TRBV12-3/TRBV12-4	TRBJ2-1	NA
CASSLRADNNSPLHF	TGTGCCAGCAGTTTGAGGGCAGATAATAATTCACCCCTCCACTTT	NA	TRBV6-1	TRBJ1-6	NA
CASSLARPSPHLTSYNEQYF	TGTGCCAGCAGCTTAGCGCGGCCTAGCCCGCACTTGACCTCCTACAATGAGCAGTACTTC	few	TRBV7-8	TRBJ2-7	NA
CASRRLAATSTQYF	TGTGCCAGCAGACGACTAGCGGCTACGTCGACGCAGTATTTT	NA	TRBV6-1	TRBJ2-3	TRBD2
CASSEVPGLGRETQYF	TGTGCCAGCAGTGAGGTTCCCGGACTAGGGAGGGAGACCCAGTACTTC	medium-sized	TRBV6-1	TRBJ2-5	TRBD2
CASSFRDPASYNEQFF	TGTGCCAGCAGTTTCCGTGACCCTGCATCCTACAATGAGCAGTTCTTC	NA	TRBV6-2/TRBV6-3	TRBJ2-1	NA
CASSTTSGGSMSYEQYF	TGTGCCAGCAGCACGACTAGCGGGGGGTCCATGTCCTACGAGCAGTACTTC	large	TRBV7-6	TRBJ2-7	TRBD2
CASSYSAGALQETQYF	TGTGCCAGCAGTTACTCGGCCGGGGCTCTCCAAGAGACCCAGTACTTC	medium-sized	TRBV6-6	TRBJ2-5	NA
CASNEGGGYNSPLHF	TGTGCCAGCAACGAGGGCGGGGGTTATAATTCACCCCTCCACTTT	NA	TRBV6-5	TRBJ1-6	NA
CASSPGTSLETQYF	TGTGCCAGCAGCCCCGGGACTAGTCTTGAGACCCAGTACTTC	medium-sized	TRBV7-3	TRBJ2-5	TRBD2
CASLGGLGTANLRKTQYF	TGCGCCAGCCTAGGTGGTTTGGGAACAGCGAACCTTCGGAAGACCCAGTACTTC	NA	TRBV10-1	TRBJ2-5	NA
CASTFSGGVDTQYF	TGTGCCAGCACCTTTAGCGGAGGCGTAGATACGCAGTATTTT	NA	TRBV7-2	TRBJ2-3	NA
CASSGGAAILDNEQFF	TGCGCCAGCAGTGGAGGAGCGGCAATTCTGGACAATGAGCAGTTCTTC	few	TRBV10-1	TRBJ2-1	NA
CASSEVQNTGELFF	TGTGCCAGCAGTGAGGTACAAAACACCGGGGAGCTGTTTTTT	NA	TRBV6-1	TRBJ2-2	NA
CASSYPEGTYEQYF	TGTGCCAGCAGTTACCCCGAGGGGACCTACGAGCAGTACTTC	NA	TRBV6-6	TRBJ2-7	NA
CASRPGLAGVGETQYF	TGTGCCAGCAGGCCGGGACTAGCGGGAGTAGGAGAGACCCAGTACTTC	medium-sized	TRBV6-1	TRBJ2-5	TRBD2
CASSDPTGGPDTQYF	TGTGCCAGCAGTGACCCGACAGGGGGCCCCGATACGCAGTATTTT	few	TRBV6-4	TRBJ2-3	TRBD1
CASSPTTGGYEQYF	TGTGCCAGCAGTCCAACGACAGGGGGCTACGAGCAGTACTTC	NA	TRBV6-1	TRBJ2-7	TRBD1
CASEQGGNTEAFF	TGTGCCAGCGAACAGGGGGGGAACACTGAAGCTTTCTTT	NA	TRBV7-6	TRBJ1-1	TRBD1
CASSERGANNEQFF	TGTGCCAGCAGTGAACGGGGGGCGAACAATGAGCAGTTCTTC	medium-sized	TRBV6-1	TRBJ2-1	NA
CASSAQLTGHRETQYF	TGTGCCAGCAGTGCCCAACTGACAGGGCACCGAGAGACCCAGTACTTC	NA	TRBV6-1	TRBJ2-5	TRBD1
CASSYSPTGAGETQFF	TGTGCCAGCAGTTACTCGCCGACAGGGGCCGGGGAGACCCAGTTCTTC	NA	TRBV6-6	TRBJ2-1	TRBD1
CASSSGLAGFQETQFF	TGTGCCAGCAGCTCCGGACTAGCGGGGTTCCAAGAGACCCAGTTCTTC	NA	TRBV6-1	TRBJ2-1	TRBD2
CASRDRYNEQFF	TGTGCCAGCAGGGACCGTTACAATGAGCAGTTCTTC	few	TRBV11-3	TRBJ2-1	NA
CASSQGTGRGQPQHF	TGCGCCAGCAGCCAAGGAACAGGCCGGGGCCAGCCCCAGCATTTT	NA	TRBV4-1	TRBJ1-5	NA
CASSAGEGYSPLHF	TGTGCCAGCAGCGCGGGAGAGGGGTATTCACCCCTCCACTTT	NA	TRBV6-1	TRBJ1-6	NA
CASNPGRTYGYTF	TGTGCCAGCAACCCGGGACGGACCTATGGCTACACCTTC	once	TRBV6-8	TRBJ1-2	NA
CASRMGGSYNEQFF	TGTGCCAGCAGAATGGGGGGGTCCTACAATGAGCAGTTCTTC	few	TRBV27	TRBJ2-1	TRBD2
CASSLLRGFLAGVVYEQYF	TGTGCCAGCAGCCTACTCCGAGGTTTCCTAGCGGGAGTAGTATACGAGCAGTACTTC	NA	TRBV27	TRBJ2-7	TRBD2
CASGLDSYNEQFF	TGCGCCAGTGGACTAGACTCCTACAATGAGCAGTTCTTC	few	TRBV10-1	TRBJ2-1	TRBD2
CASSWGQNQPQHF	TGTGCCAGCAGTTGGGGACAGAATCAGCCCCAGCATTTT	NA	TRBV12-3/TRBV12-4	TRBJ1-5	TRBD1